The text below deals with one T cell receptor (beta chain). Per the original data handling: Amplification of reference gene primers provided the estimated nucleated cell counts. TCRdb's table, derived via immunoSEQ multiplex PCR, lists solely in-frame clones and lacks some. D and trimming come from the DNA, and the V and J calls and clone size come from that table. The sample includes about 200,000 clones, about 93% seen only once; the top ten take 0.76%. In germline, CDR1 is LNHNV, CDR2 YYDKDF (reference sequence). Trimming shortened V by 5 bases and J by 5 bases, and 18 bases separated the two germline ends. CDR3 size: 15 residues. Patients of the Seattle cohort, enrolled during active infection, were followed longitudinally. This entry belongs to a study of blood T cell repertoires in COVID-19. Overall study: COVID-19 samples from acute and convalescent phases originated in the United States, Italy and Spain. PBMCs, B-cell-depleted T cells, or T cells provided the cDNA or gDNA that made up the material.

This rearrangement joins TRBV15 to TRBJ2-5, with D possibly TRBD1 on 6 matching bases. This clonotype was sampled from a man in his thirties or forties with COVID-19, enrolled during active disease. The sequenced sample consisted of peripheral blood. The CDR3 reads CATSPRQVVRETQYF. For the CDR3, the DNA is TGTGCCACCAGCCCCAGACAGGTAGTTCGGGAGACCCAGTACTTC.